The 8 T cell receptor beta chains presented below share a single source sample, sequenced in a study of T cells in Graves' hyperthyroidism and ophthalmopathy. It was RNA transcripts that yielded the amplified TCR beta CDR3 regions. The TCR CDR3 was amplified in a first-round RT-PCR using the HTBI primer set. Each CDR3 protein gets one entry after TCRdb re-called the multiplex PCR reads with MiXCR. The data show about 570,000 distinct CDR3 sequences, around 42% seen once. Source material: peripheral blood or thyroid tissue (not recorded which). These TCRs come from an adult woman with Graves' disease, either hyperthyroidism or ophthalmopathy (not recorded which).

Points on this clonotype: The junction does not match germline at one end; this may be a read error. The CDR3 DNA follows: TGTGCTAGCAGCTCCGGCCTTGCGGGAGGTGGCACAGATACGCAGTATTTT. Translation gives CASSSGLAGGGTDTQYF. The rearrangement links TRBV7-7 to TRBJ2-3; 8 bases fit TRBD2. Germline lookup yields CDR1 SSHAT and CDR2 FNYEAQ (reference sequence). The CDR3 loop spans 17 amino acids.

In its sample, this clonotype was seen a few times. The chain uses TRBV10-3 and TRBJ1-1, with TRBD1 as a possible D gene (5 bases). Germline-derived CDR1 and CDR2 are ENHRY and SYGVKD. CDR3 size: 14 residues. The V and J ends lost 6 bases and 3 bases respectively, with 14 bases between them. CDR3 sequence: CAIRTGTSDTEAFF. Written as DNA, the CDR3 is TGTGCCATCAGAACCGGGACTAGTGACACTGAAGCTTTCTTT.

This clonotype was seen at least ten times. At one of its ends the junction is not consistent with the germline gene, which may arise from a read error. The chain combines TRBV27 with TRBJ2-1, with 9 bases identical to TRBD2. Germline values: CDR1 MNHEY, CDR2 SMNVEV (reference sequence). This CDR3 comprises 16 residues. In DNA form, the CDR3 reads TGTGCCAGCAGTGCACTAGCGGGCCGCTCCTACAGTGAGCAGTTCTTC. Translated, it gives CASSALAGRSYSEQFF.

This clonotype showed up many times. V gene TRBV14 combines with J gene TRBJ2-7; unclear D gene. V lost 5 bases and J 0 bases, leaving 11 bases between the germline ends. Germline assignment: CDR1 SGHDN and CDR2 FVKESK. CDR3 length: 14 amino acids. Here the CDR3 reads CASSTLLSSYEQYF. The CDR3 DNA sequence: TGTGCCAGCAGCACCCTGTTGAGCTCCTACGAGCAGTACTTC.

In this sample, this clonotype turned up many times. The genes are TRBV20-1 and TRBJ1-2; TRBD1 matches at 10 bases. CDR3 length: 13 amino acids. The ends lost 3 bases at V and 8 bases at J; junction bases unmatched: 6. Germline CDR1 and CDR2: DFQATT and SNEGSKA (reference sequence). The CDR3, as DNA: TGCAGTGCTAGGGGACAGGGGTTTGAGGGCTACACCTTC. It encodes CSARGQGFEGYTF.

The chain employs TRBV7-9 and TRBJ1-4; D not certain. Germline CDR1 is SEHNR and CDR2 is FQNEAQ (reference sequence). Trimming removed 7 bases at V and 4 bases at J, with 13 bases between. The CDR3 contains 14 residues. The DNA of the CDR3 is TGTGCCAGCACCCGAGAGACACATAATGAAAAACTGTTTTTT. As protein: CASTRETHNEKLFF.

The chain links TRBV15 to TRBJ1-4; D call uncertain. Trimming removed 0 bases at V and 6 bases at J, with 5 bases between. The germline gives CDR1 LNHNV, CDR2 YYDKDF (reference sequence). There are 13 residues in the CDR3. The CDR3 coding sequence is TGTGCCACCAGCAGAGATCGGTATGAAAAACTGTTTTTT. Its protein is CATSRDRYEKLFF.

This clonotype was seen ten or more times. The chain employs TRBV20-1 and TRBJ2-7; no clear D. Germline loops: CDR1 DFQATT, CDR2 SNEGSKA (reference sequence). The CDR3 is made up of 11 amino acids. V dropped 5 bases and J dropped 5 bases, with 10 bases sitting between them. CDR3: CSASLLDEQYF. The CDR3 region has the DNA TGCAGTGCTTCCCTGCTTGACGAGCAGTACTTC.